Sequencing of this T cell receptor beta chain was carried out in a study of blood T cell repertoires in COVID-19. Overall study context: Sites in the United States, Italy and Spain provided acute and convalescent COVID-19 samples. T cells, B-cell-depleted T cells, or PBMCs provided the cDNA or gDNA that served as material.

In the original processing: It was from reference gene primer amplification that nucleated cell counts were estimated. The data were produced by immunoSEQ multiplex PCR, yet TCRdb's version contains in-frame clones alone and is incomplete. The D gene and trimming were derived from the DNA, and the V and J assignments and clone size from that table. The sample has 150,000 to 180,000 clones; around 79% are singletons. This TCR was recovered from a man older than 75 with acute or convalescent COVID-19. The sample taken for sequencing was peripheral blood.

CDR3: CASSQDYRTGDTQYF. CDR3 bases: TGTGCCAGCAGCCAAGATTACCGTACCGGGGATACGCAGTATTTT. The chain joins TRBV3-1 (or the pseudogene TRBV3-2) to TRBJ2-3; the D is unclear. With 0 bases removed from V and 6 bases from J, the gap between germline ends came to 13 bases. Per the germline V gene, CDR1 is LGHDT and CDR2 is YNNKEL (reference sequence). The CDR3 runs to 15 residues.